These 23 T cell receptor beta chains originate from one sample sequenced in a study of metastatic and nonmetastatic thyroid tumors. Among the patients, none had received any treatment before thyroid surgery. With MiXCR, TCRdb called clones anew from the PCR reads. The sample records approximately 13,000 clones, 23% being singletons. The sample comprised adjacent normal tissue. All receptors derive from a female donor with papillary thyroid cancer or a benign thyroid nodule (not recorded which). Some clones in this sample may be carry-over from other donors' samples.

V usage is TRBV24-1 and J usage is TRBJ2-7, with D unresolved. V gave up 2 bases and J gave up 0 bases, with 25 bases separating them. The CDR3 consists of 20 residues. Germline CDR1 and CDR2: KGHDR and SFDVKD. The DNA for the CDR3 is TGTGCCACCAGTGATTCGAGGCCCCAACCGAGTATACGGAGCTCCTACGAGCAGTACTTC. Its protein product is CATSDSRPQPSIRSSYEQYF.

Turning to this clone: The junction departs from germline at one end; a sequencing error may be responsible. The gene calls are TRBV9 and TRBJ2-7; the match to TRBD2 covers 7 bases. CDR1 is SGDLS and CDR2 is YYNGEE in the germline V gene. The CDR3 covers 14 residues. The CDR3 is CARSRSGTLGELYF. The CDR3 nucleotides read TGTGCCAGAAGCCGCAGCGGGACCCTCGGCGAGCTGTACTTC.

To note about this clone: Here the CDR3 omits its conserved ending phenylalanine or tryptophan, so a read error is the likely source. The chain couples TRBV30 to TRBJ1-4, with D possibly matching TRBD1 (5 bases). This CDR3 region has 14 residues. From germline, CDR1 is GTSNPN and CDR2 SVGIG (reference sequence). V gave up 0 bases and J gave up 4 bases, with 9 bases separating them. This CDR3 is CAWSVGTHNEKLFL. CDR3 DNA sequence: TGTGCCTGGAGTGTGGGGACTCATAATGAAAAACTGTTTCTT.

The gene calls are TRBV18 and TRBJ2-7; possibly TRBD2 for D (6 bases). V was trimmed by 3 bases and J by 3 bases, leaving 15 bases between them. CDR1 KGHSH and CDR2 LQKENI come from the germline V gene. This CDR3 is 15 amino acids long. The CDR3 DNA is TGTGCCAGCTCACCGGCCGTGGGGCGGGACTACGAGCAGTACTTC. Translating it yields CASSPAVGRDYEQYF.

This clone was recorded at least ten times. V usage is TRBV6-1 and J usage is TRBJ2-7; 11 positions agree with TRBD1. Germline CDR1 reads MNHNS; CDR2 reads SASEGT. This CDR3 has 18 residues. J was trimmed by 5 bases and V by 3 bases; bases with no gene match: 15. The DNA of the CDR3 is TGTGCCAGCAGTGATTTTCGATACGGACAGGGGGCGGGCCACGAGCAGTACTTC. This translates into CASSDFRYGQGAGHEQYF.

The chain employs TRBV3-1 and TRBJ2-7; TRBD1 is a possible D gene (6 bases). The CDR3 loop spans 18 amino acids. The germline gives CDR1 LGHDT, CDR2 YNNKEL (reference sequence). V lost 0 bases, J lost 3 bases, and 21 bases lay in between. The CDR3 DNA sequence: TGTGCCAGCAGCCAAGAGCGCCTCGATAGGGGGTCAAACTACGAGCAGTACTTC. This sequence encodes CASSQERLDRGSNYEQYF.

This clone was counted at least ten times. J is TRBJ2-2 and V is TRBV18; D gene uncertain. Germline CDR1 and CDR2: KGHSH and LQKENI. The CDR3 has 13 amino acids. V lost 4 bases and J lost 2, with 5 bases in between. CDR3 in DNA: TGTGCCAGCTCACTACAAAACACCGGGGAGCTGTTTTTT. This translates into CASSLQNTGELFF. Looking up the rest from reference TRBV18 and TRBJ2-2 gives the full variable domain: NAGVMQNPRHLVRRRGQEARLRCSPMKGHSHVYWYRQLPEEGLKFMVYLQKENIIDESGMPKERFSAEFPKEGPSILRIQQVVRGDSAAYFCASSLQNTGELFFGEGSRLTVL.

The CDR3 sequence is CASSYTRTSGRFGDEQYF. For the CDR3, the DNA is TGTGCCAGCAGTTACACTAGGACTAGCGGGAGATTTGGCGACGAGCAGTACTTC. V gene TRBV6-2 or TRBV6-3 combines with J gene TRBJ2-7, with 13 bases aligning to TRBD2. This CDR3 is built from 18 residues. The germline gives CDR1 MNHEY, CDR2 SVGEGT. Losses at the gene ends were 2 bases for V and 5 bases for J; bases not matched to a gene: 12.

This clone was observed a few times. The chain links TRBV19 to TRBJ2-7; TRBD1 is a possible D gene (5 bases). Germline-derived CDR1 and CDR2 are LNHDA and SQIVND (reference sequence). V lost 5 bases, J lost 0 bases, and 14 bases lay in between. The CDR3 loop spans 15 amino acids. CDR3 loop: CASSLLPDTSYEQYF. CDR3 DNA: TGTGCCAGTAGTCTACTCCCGGACACCTCCTACGAGCAGTACTTC.

In this sample, this clone turned up a few times. The chain carries TRBV28 and TRBJ2-3, with TRBD2 matching 8 bases. Losses at the gene ends were 6 bases for V and 4 bases for J; bases not matched to a gene: 15. This CDR3 spans 17 amino acids. Germline CDR1 is MDHEN and CDR2 is SYDVKM. Here the CDR3 DNA reads TGTGCCAGCAGGGAAGGACTAGCCCCTAGCAGTCCAGATACGCAGTATTTT. As protein: CASREGLAPSSPDTQYF.

Relative to its sample, this clone is medium-sized. The rearrangement uses TRBV7-6 and TRBJ2-7; unclear D gene. Trimming removed 5 bases at V and 4 bases at J, with 9 bases between. The CDR3 extends over 12 amino acids. Germline-derived CDR1 and CDR2 are SGHVS and FNYEAQ. CDR3 nucleotide sequence: TGTGCCAGCAGCGACGACATTTACGAGCAGTACTTC. This sequence encodes CASSDDIYEQYF.

This clone was picked up one time. A read error may produce the germline difference seen at one junction end. V gene TRBV11-2 combines with J gene TRBJ2-5; D could derive from TRBD1 or TRBD2 (5 bases each). Germline CDR1 reads SGHAT; CDR2 reads FQNNGV. CDR3 length equals 14 residues. CDR3 bases: TGTACCAGCAGCCCCTGGGGGACCCGGGAGACCCAGTACTTC. Translating it yields CTSSPWGTRETQYF.

This clone is medium-sized by share. The chain employs TRBV12-3 or TRBV12-4 and TRBJ2-1; D is possibly TRBD2 (6 bases). The CDR3 is 16 residues long. V lost 3 bases and J lost 6, with 18 bases in between. The DNA of the CDR3 is TGTGCCAGCAGTTTTACCCTCCGGGAGCCGCTCAATGAGCAGTTCTTC. Amino acid sequence: CASSFTLREPLNEQFF.

This clone was detected a few times. This sequence joins TRBV30 and TRBJ2-7; D gene unclear. This CDR3 is 15 amino acids long. Germline V gives CDR1 GTSNPN, CDR2 SVGIG (reference sequence). With 4 bases removed from V and 0 bases from J, the gap between germline ends came to 16 bases. CDR3 bases: TGTGCCTGGAAGAACGTGGCGTATAGCTCCTACGAGCAGTACTTC. This encodes CAWKNVAYSSYEQYF. Using reference TRBV30 and TRBJ2-7 for the parts outside the CDR3, the full variable domain is SQTIHQWPATLVQPVGSPLSLECTVEGTSNPNLYWYRQAAGRGLQLLFYSVGIGQISSEVPQNLSASRPQDRQFILSSKKLLLSDSGFYLCAWKNVAYSSYEQYFGPGTRLTVT.

This clone was counted many times. The chain recombines TRBV14 with TRBJ1-1, with a weak D call TRBD1 (5 bases). The germline V and J ends were trimmed by 1 base and 0 bases, with 12 bases remaining between them. The CDR3 is made up of 16 amino acids. CDR1 is SGHDN and CDR2 is FVKESK in the germline V gene. CDR3 sequence (DNA): TGTGCCAGCAGCCAAGCCGGGGGTGATATGAACACTGAAGCTTTCTTT. Its protein product is CASSQAGGDMNTEAFF.

The CDR3 region is CASSYVYEQFF. Here the CDR3 DNA reads TGCGCCAGCAGCTATGTTTATGAGCAGTTCTTC. This rearrangement joins TRBV5-1 to TRBJ2-1; D call uncertain. Germline loops: CDR1 SGHRS, CDR2 YFSETQ. V dropped 3 bases and J dropped 8 bases, with 6 bases sitting between them. This CDR3 has 11 amino acids.

By share, this clone counts as medium-sized. Other DNA sequences in this specimen translate into the identical CDR3. This chain links TRBV7-9 with TRBJ2-1; 10 bases are shared with TRBD2. CDR3 length equals 15 residues. Trimming removed 5 bases from V and 5 bases from J; junction bases left unmatched: 6. Germline lookup yields CDR1 SEHNR and CDR2 FQNEAQ (reference sequence). CDR3 DNA sequence: TGTGCCAGCAGCCCCCCAAGCGGGAGGGACAATGAGCAGTTCTTC. Amino acid sequence: CASSPPSGRDNEQFF.

This clone came up a few times. The chain is built from TRBV20-1 and TRBJ1-1; 7 positions match TRBD1. Germline assignment: CDR1 DFQATT and CDR2 SNEGSKA (reference sequence). V lost 1 base, J lost 1 base, and 6 bases stayed unmatched. The CDR3 has 15 residues. CDR3: CSARGPDRRNTEAFF. The CDR3 DNA reads as TGCAGTGCTAGAGGTCCGGACAGGAGGAACACTGAAGCTTTCTTT.

The J gene is TRBJ2-7, the V gene TRBV19; possible D gene TRBD1, 6 bases. V was shortened by 3 bases and J by 8 bases, with 14 bases between the two germline ends. CDR1 LNHDA and CDR2 SQIVND come from the germline V gene (reference sequence). The CDR3 has 13 residues. The CDR3 DNA reads as TGTGCCAGTAGTATTTCAGGGGCTAGGAAGCAGTACTTC. Protein sequence: CASSISGARKQYF.

The V gene is TRBV20-1, the J gene TRBJ2-4; D remains unclear. CDR3 size: 14 residues. Trimming shortened V by 0 bases and J by 2 bases, and 8 bases separated the two germline ends. CDR1 and CDR2 from the germline V gene are DFQATT and SNEGSKA (reference sequence). The CDR3: CSARDGLSKNIQYF. As DNA, the CDR3 is TGCAGTGCTAGAGATGGATTATCCAAAAACATTCAGTACTTC.

By frequency in the sample, this clone is medium-sized. The V gene is TRBV27, the J gene TRBJ2-3; 7 positions match TRBD2. The V and J ends lost 3 bases and 4 bases, in that order; junction bases with no gene match: 7. Germline-derived CDR1 and CDR2 are MNHEY and SMNVEV (reference sequence). CDR3 length: 15 residues. The CDR3 DNA reads TGTGCCAGCAGTTTGCGGACTAGAGGGTCAGATACGCAGTATTTT. It encodes CASSLRTRGSDTQYF.

This clone has a handful of counts. V gene TRBV7-8 combines with J gene TRBJ2-1, with TRBD2 identical over 12 bases. The germline V gene encodes CDR1 SGHVS and CDR2 FQNEAQ. The CDR3 consists of 16 residues. J gave up 7 bases and V 2 bases, and 6 bases lay outside the gene matches. The CDR3: CASSLTLAGGQNEQFF. In nucleotides, the CDR3 is TGTGCCAGCAGCTTAACCCTAGCGGGGGGGCAAAATGAGCAGTTCTTC.

At least ten counts were recorded for this clone. The chain recombines TRBV7-8 with TRBJ2-6; a possible D gene is TRBD2 (5 bases). Germline lookup yields CDR1 SGHVS and CDR2 FQNEAQ. There are 15 residues in the CDR3. The ends were cut back, 6 bases at V and 3 bases at J, with 12 bases in the middle. The CDR3 coding sequence is TGTGCCAGCAGATACCCCGGGGTTGGGGCCAACGTCCTGACTTTC. Residues: CASRYPGVGANVLTF.